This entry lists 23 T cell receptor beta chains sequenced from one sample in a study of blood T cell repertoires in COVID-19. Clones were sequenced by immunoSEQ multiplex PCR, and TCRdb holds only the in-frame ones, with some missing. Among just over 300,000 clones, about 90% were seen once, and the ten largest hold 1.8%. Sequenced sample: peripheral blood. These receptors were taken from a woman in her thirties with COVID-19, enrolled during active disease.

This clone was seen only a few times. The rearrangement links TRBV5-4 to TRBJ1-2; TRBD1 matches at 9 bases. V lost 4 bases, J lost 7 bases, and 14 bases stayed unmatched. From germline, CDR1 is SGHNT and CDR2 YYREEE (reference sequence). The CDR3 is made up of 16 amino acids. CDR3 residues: CASSLSISRQGGGYTF. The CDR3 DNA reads TGTGCCAGCAGCCTATCGATCTCCCGACAGGGGGGTGGCTACACCTTC.

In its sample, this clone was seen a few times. CDR3 sequence (DNA): TGTGCCACCAGCATGTCCGGAGGGACCTCACCCCTCCACTTT. It specifies CATSMSGGTSPLHF. This sequence joins TRBV15 and TRBJ1-6; D might be TRBD1 (5 bases). Looked up from germline, CDR1 is LNHNV and CDR2 is YYDKDF (reference sequence). The CDR3 extends over 14 amino acids. Trimming shortened V by 4 bases and J by 10 bases, and 14 bases separated the two germline ends.

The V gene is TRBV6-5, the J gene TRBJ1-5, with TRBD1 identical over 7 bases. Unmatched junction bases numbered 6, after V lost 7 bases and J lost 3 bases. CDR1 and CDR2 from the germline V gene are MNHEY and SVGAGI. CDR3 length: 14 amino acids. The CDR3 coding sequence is TGTGCCAGCAAGACAGGGCTTGACAATCAGCCCCAGCATTTT. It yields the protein CASKTGLDNQPQHF.

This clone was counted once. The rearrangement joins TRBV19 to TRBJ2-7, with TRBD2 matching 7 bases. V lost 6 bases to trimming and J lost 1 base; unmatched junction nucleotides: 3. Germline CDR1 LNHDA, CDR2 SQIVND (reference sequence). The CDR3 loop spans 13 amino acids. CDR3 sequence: CASRGGGSYEQYF. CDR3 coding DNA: TGTGCCAGTAGAGGCGGGGGATCCTACGAGCAGTACTTC.

The CDR3 DNA sequence: TGCAGTGCTAGTCGTTCCGGGACAGGGAGCGGCACCGGGGAGCTGTTTTTT. Its translation: CSASRSGTGSGTGELFF. The chain uses TRBV20-1 and TRBJ2-2; TRBD1 aligns across 9 bases. The CDR3 covers 17 residues. The germline CDR1 and CDR2 sequences are DFQATT and SNEGSKA (reference sequence). V lost 3 bases to trimming and J lost 4 bases; unmatched junction nucleotides: 12.

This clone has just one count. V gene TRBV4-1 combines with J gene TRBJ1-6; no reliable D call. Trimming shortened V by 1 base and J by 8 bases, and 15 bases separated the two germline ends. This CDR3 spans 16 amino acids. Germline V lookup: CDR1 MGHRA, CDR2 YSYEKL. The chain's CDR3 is CASSQGTQSQHSPLHF. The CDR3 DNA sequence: TGCGCCAGCAGCCAAGGGACTCAAAGTCAGCATTCACCCCTCCACTTT.

The chain's CDR3 is CSVVATSYNEQFF. As DNA, the CDR3 is TGCAGCGTTGTGGCAACCTCCTACAATGAGCAGTTCTTC. This chain links TRBV29-1 with TRBJ2-1; D gene unclear. The germline V and J ends were trimmed by 4 bases and 0 bases, with 7 bases remaining between them. The CDR3 is made up of 13 amino acids. Germline V gene data show CDR1 as SQVTM and CDR2 as ANQGSEA.

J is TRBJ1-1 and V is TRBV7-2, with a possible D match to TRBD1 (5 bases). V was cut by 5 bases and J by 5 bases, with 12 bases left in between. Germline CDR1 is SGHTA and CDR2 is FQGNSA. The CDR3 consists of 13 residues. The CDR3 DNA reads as TGTGCCAGCAGCAGCCCGGGGGGAACTGAAGCTTTCTTT. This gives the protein CASSSPGGTEAFF.

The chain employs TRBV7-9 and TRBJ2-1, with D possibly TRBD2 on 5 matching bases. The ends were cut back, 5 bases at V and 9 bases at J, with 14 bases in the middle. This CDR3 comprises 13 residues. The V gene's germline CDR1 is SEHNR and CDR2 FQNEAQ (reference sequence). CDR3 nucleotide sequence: TGTGCCAGCAGCCTCCTAGGGAGAACTGAGCAGTTCTTC. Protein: CASSLLGRTEQFF. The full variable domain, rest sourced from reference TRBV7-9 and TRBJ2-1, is DTGVSQNPRHKITKRGQNVTFRCDPISEHNRLYWYRQTLGQGPEFLTYFQNEAQLEKSRLLSDRFSAERPKGSFSTLEIQRTEQGDSAMYLCASSLLGRTEQFFGPGTRLTVL.

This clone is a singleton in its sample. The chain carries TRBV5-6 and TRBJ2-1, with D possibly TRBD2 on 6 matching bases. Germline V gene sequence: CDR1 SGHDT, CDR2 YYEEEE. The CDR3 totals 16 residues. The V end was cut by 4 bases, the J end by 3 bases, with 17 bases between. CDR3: CASSPLGGSDYNEQFF. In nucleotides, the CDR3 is TGTGCCAGCAGCCCACTAGGAGGGTCGGACTACAATGAGCAGTTCTTC.

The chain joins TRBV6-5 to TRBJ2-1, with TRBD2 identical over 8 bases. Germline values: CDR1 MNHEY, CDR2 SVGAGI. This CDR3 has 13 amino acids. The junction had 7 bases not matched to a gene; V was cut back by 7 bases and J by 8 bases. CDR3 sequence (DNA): TGTGCCAGCACCACGGGGGGGTTAGATGAGCAGTTCTTC. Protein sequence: CASTTGGLDEQFF.

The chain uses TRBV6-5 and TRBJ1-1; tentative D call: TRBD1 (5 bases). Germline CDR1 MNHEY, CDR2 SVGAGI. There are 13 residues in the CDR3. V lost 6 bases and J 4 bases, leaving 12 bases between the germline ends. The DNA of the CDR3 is TGTGCCAGCAGAACGGACATGACCACTGAAGCTTTCTTT. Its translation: CASRTDMTTEAFF.

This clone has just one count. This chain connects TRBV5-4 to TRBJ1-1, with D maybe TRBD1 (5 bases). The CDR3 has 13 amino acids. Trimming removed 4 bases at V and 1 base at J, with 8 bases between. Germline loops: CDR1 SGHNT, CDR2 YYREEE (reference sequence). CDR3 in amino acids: CASSRTPNTEAFF. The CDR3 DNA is TGTGCCAGCAGCCGGACACCGAACACTGAAGCTTTCTTT.

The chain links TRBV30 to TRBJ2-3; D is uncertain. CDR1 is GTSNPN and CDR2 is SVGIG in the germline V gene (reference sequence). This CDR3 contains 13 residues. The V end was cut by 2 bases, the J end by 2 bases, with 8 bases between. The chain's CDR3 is CAWSPLFTDTQYF. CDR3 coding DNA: TGTGCCTGGAGTCCGTTGTTCACAGATACGCAGTATTTT.

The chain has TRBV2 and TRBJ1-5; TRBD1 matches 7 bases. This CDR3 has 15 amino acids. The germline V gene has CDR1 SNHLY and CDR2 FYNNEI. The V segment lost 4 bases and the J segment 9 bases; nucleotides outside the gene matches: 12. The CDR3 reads CASSGGTELLGPQHF. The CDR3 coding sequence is TGTGCCAGCAGTGGAGGGACAGAACTACTTGGGCCCCAGCATTTT.

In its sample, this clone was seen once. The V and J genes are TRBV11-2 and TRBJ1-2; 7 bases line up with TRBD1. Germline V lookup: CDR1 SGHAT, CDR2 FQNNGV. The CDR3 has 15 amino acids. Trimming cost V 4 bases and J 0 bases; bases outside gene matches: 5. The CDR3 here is CASSSPDRANYGYTF. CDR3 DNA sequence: TGTGCCAGCAGCTCCCCCGACAGGGCTAACTATGGCTACACCTTC.

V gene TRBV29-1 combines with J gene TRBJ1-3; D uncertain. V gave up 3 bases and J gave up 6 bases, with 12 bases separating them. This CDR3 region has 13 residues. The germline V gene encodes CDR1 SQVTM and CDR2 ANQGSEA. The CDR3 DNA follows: TGCAGCGTTGAGCCGACAACAGAAAACACCATATATTTT. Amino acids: CSVEPTTENTIYF.

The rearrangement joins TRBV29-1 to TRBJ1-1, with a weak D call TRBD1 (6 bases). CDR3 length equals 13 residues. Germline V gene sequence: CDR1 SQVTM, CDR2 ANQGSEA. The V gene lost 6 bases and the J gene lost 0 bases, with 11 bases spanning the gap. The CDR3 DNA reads TGCAGCGTCACAGGGAACTTGAACACTGAAGCTTTCTTT. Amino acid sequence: CSVTGNLNTEAFF.

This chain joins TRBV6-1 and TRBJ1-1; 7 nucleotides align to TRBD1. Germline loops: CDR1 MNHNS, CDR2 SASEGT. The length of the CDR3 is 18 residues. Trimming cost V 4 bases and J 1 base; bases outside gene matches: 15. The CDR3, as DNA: TGTGCCAGCAGTGGCCGGGACAGACGAGGGGTACGGAACACTGAAGCTTTCTTT. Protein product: CASSGRDRRGVRNTEAFF.

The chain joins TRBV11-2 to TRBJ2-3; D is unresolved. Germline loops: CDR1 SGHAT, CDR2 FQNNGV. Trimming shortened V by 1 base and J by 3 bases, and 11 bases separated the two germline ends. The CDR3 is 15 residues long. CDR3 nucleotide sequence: TGTGCCAGCAGCTTAGTCCTAGGTTTTACAGATACGCAGTATTTT. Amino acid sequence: CASSLVLGFTDTQYF.

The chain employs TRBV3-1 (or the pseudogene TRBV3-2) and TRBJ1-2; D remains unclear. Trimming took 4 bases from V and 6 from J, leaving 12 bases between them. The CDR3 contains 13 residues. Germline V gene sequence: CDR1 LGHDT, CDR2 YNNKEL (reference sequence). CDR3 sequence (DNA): TGTGCCAGCAGCCCCCCCCTCGGGGATGGCTACACCTTC. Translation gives CASSPPLGDGYTF.

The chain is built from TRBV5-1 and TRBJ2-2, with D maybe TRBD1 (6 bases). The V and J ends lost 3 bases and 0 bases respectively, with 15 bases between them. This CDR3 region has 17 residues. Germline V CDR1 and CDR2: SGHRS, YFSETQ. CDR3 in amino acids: CASSSNAGTSNTGELFF. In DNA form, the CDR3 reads TGCGCCAGCAGCTCAAACGCCGGGACATCGAACACCGGGGAGCTGTTTTTT. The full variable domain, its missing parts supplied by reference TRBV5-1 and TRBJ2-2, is KAGVTQTPRYLIKTRGQQVTLSCSPISGHRSVSWYQQTPGQGLQFLFEYFSETQRNKGNFPGRFSGRQFSNSRSEMNVSTLELGDSALYLCASSSNAGTSNTGELFFGEGSRLTVL.

The CDR3 here is CASSLGPKEPQHF. The CDR3 region has the DNA TGTGCCAGCAGTTTAGGGCCGAAGGAGCCCCAGCATTTT. This sequence joins TRBV28 and TRBJ1-5; D not certain. Germline CDR1 MDHEN, CDR2 SYDVKM. The CDR3 spans 13 residues. Trimming took 2 bases from V and 8 from J, leaving 10 bases between them. The full variable domain, rest sourced from reference TRBV28 and TRBJ1-5, is DVKVTQSSRYLVKRTGEKVFLECVQDMDHENMFWYRQDPGLGLRLIYFSYDVKMKEKGDIPEGYSVSREKKERFSLILESASTNQTSMYLCASSLGPKEPQHFGDGTRLSIL.